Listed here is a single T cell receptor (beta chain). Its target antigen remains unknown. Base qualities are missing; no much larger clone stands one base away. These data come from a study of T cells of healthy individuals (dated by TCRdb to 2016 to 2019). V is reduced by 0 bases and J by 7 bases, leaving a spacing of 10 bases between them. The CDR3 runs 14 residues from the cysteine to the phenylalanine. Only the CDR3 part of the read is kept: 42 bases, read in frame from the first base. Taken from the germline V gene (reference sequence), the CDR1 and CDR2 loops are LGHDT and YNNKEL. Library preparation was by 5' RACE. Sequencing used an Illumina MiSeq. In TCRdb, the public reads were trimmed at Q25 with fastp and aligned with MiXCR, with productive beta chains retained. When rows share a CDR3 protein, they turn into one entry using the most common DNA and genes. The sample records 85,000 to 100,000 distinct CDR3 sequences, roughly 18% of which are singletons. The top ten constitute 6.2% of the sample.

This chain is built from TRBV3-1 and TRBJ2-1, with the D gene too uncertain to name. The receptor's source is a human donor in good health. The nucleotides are TGTGCCAGCAGCCAAGATCGGCTATCGAATGAGCAGTTCTTC. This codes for CASSQDRLSNEQFF.